These 18 T cell receptor beta chains share one sample of origin, sequenced in a study of vaccination effects on CD4 cells after COVID-19. Under the ViraFEST assay, PBMC were stimulated with viral peptide pools so that antigen-specific CD4+ T cells expanded. Sequencing was performed afterwards. Cells that had been cultured for 10 days were the source of isolated CD4+ T cells. BNT162b2 vaccine or mRNA-1273 vaccine was given to participants in two doses. Assay: immunoSEQ multiplex PCR; the TCRdb copy retains only in-frame clones and omits some. The top ten hold 7% to 10% of the sample, which has fewer than 25,000 clones, around four fifths seen once. Their specific antigens are unknown. Sequences were derived from CD4+ T cells from PBMCs cultured with SARS-CoV-2 spike peptides, sampled after COVID-19 vaccination. These receptors were obtained from a human donor who received a COVID-19 vaccine.

In DNA form, the CDR3 reads TGTGCCAGCAGTAGAAACAGGGCTTCTAATTCACCCCTCCACTTT. Its protein product is CASSRNRASNSPLHF. The rearrangement links TRBV27 to TRBJ1-6, with D possibly TRBD1 on 6 matching bases. Trimming took 5 bases from V and 6 from J, leaving 14 bases between them. The germline gives CDR1 MNHEY, CDR2 SMNVEV (reference sequence). This CDR3 has 15 residues.

The chain recombines TRBV2 with TRBJ2-6; possible D gene TRBD2, 5 bases. V was cut by 7 bases and J by 0 bases, with 10 bases left in between. The CDR3 contains 15 residues. From germline, CDR1 is SNHLY and CDR2 FYNNEI. CDR3 protein: CASKYTSSGANVLTF. The DNA of the CDR3 is TGTGCCAGCAAATACACTAGCTCTGGGGCCAACGTCCTGACTTTC.

The gene calls are TRBV19 and TRBJ1-5; D may be TRBD1 (5 bases). CDR1 is LNHDA and CDR2 is SQIVND in the germline V gene (reference sequence). The CDR3 has 13 amino acids. Between the trimmed V and J ends, which lost 10 bases and 5 bases, there was a span of 15 bases. Here the CDR3 reads CATHGARDQPQHF. CDR3 nucleotides: TGTGCCACTCACGGGGCCCGGGATCAGCCCCAGCATTTT.

The chain links TRBV6-7 to TRBJ1-5; D call uncertain. TRBV6-7 is assigned to the ORF class and has an uncertain function. The germline V and J ends were trimmed by 0 bases and 0 bases, with 15 bases remaining between them. The CDR3 is made up of 18 amino acids. The CDR3 coding sequence is TGTGCCAGCAGTTACTCGAACAGTAACTTATATAGCAATCAGCCCCAGCATTTT. Protein product: CASSYSNSNLYSNQPQHF.

In its sample, this clone was seen a few times. This sequence joins TRBV7-2 and TRBJ2-3; 11 nucleotides line up with TRBD2. Germline CDR1 reads SGHTA; CDR2 reads FQGNSA. Unmatched junction bases numbered 4, after V lost 8 bases and J lost 0 bases. The CDR3 runs 15 residues. The DNA for the CDR3 is TGTGCCAGCGGTAGACTAGCGGGGAGCACAGATACGCAGTATTTT. Protein product: CASGRLAGSTDTQYF.

This clone showed up just a few times. The rearrangement links TRBV4-1 to TRBJ1-6; D is undetermined. The V end lost 3 bases, the J end lost 4 bases, and 10 bases lay between the germline ends. Per germline, CDR1 MGHRA and CDR2 YSYEKL. CDR3 length equals 15 residues. The CDR3 nucleotides are TGCGCCAGCAGCCAGGGATTTCTATATAATTCACCCCTCCACTTT. Translation: CASSQGFLYNSPLHF.

The J gene is TRBJ2-1, the V gene TRBV6-5; no reliable D call. The germline V and J ends were trimmed by 0 bases and 4 bases, with 10 bases remaining between them. This CDR3 spans 15 amino acids. In germline, CDR1 is MNHEY, CDR2 SVGAGI. CDR3 coding DNA: TGTGCCAGCAGTTACTCGAAGCCCCCTTACAATGAGCAGTTCTTC. This gives the protein CASSYSKPPYNEQFF.

The chain employs TRBV30 and TRBJ1-5; D unresolved. The CDR3 extends over 13 amino acids. V was trimmed by 2 bases and J by 3 bases, leaving 8 bases between them. Germline-derived CDR1 and CDR2 are GTSNPN and SVGIG (reference sequence). The CDR3 DNA reads TGTGCCTGGAGTCCGGGAAACAATCAGCCCCAGCATTTT. Protein: CAWSPGNNQPQHF.

The rearrangement joins TRBV2 to TRBJ2-7, with D possibly TRBD2 on 5 matching bases. This CDR3 has 11 residues. The germline CDR1 and CDR2 sequences are SNHLY and FYNNEI. V dropped 6 bases and J dropped 3 bases, with 6 bases sitting between them. CDR3 protein: CASSGLYEQYF. The DNA of the CDR3 is TGTGCCAGCAGCGGACTCTACGAGCAGTACTTC.

The sample holds a few counts of this clone. CDR3 in amino acids: CASSLAWASLNTEAFF. CDR3 nucleotide sequence: TGTGCCAGCAGCTTAGCGTGGGCCTCATTGAACACTGAAGCTTTCTTT. The rearrangement uses TRBV13 and TRBJ1-1, with D unresolved. Per germline, CDR1 PRHDT and CDR2 FYEKMQ (reference sequence). V dropped 1 base and J dropped 0 bases, with 12 bases sitting between them. The CDR3 extends over 16 amino acids.

The rearrangement joins TRBV5-1 to TRBJ2-1; TRBD1 aligns across 12 bases. The CDR3 is made up of 17 amino acids. Germline V gives CDR1 SGHRS, CDR2 YFSETQ. Trimming cost V 3 bases and J 10 bases; bases outside gene matches: 14. The CDR3 DNA reads as TGCGCCAGCAGCTCCCGACCGGGACAGGGGGCCGGAAGAGAGCAGTTCTTC. This encodes CASSSRPGQGAGREQFF.

As DNA, the CDR3 is TGTGCCAGCAGCCAGGACAGCCTCTCCTACAATGAGCAGTTCTTC. Translated: CASSQDSLSYNEQFF. J is TRBJ2-1 and V is TRBV7-8, with D possibly matching TRBD1 (6 bases). The CDR3 is 15 residues long. Trimming cost V 5 bases and J 0 bases, with 11 bases left between them. The V gene's germline CDR1 is SGHVS and CDR2 FQNEAQ. Drawing the rest from reference TRBV7-8 and TRBJ2-1, the complete variable domain is GAGVSQSPRYKVAKRGQDVALRCDPISGHVSLFWYQQALGQGPEFLTYFQNEAQLDKSGLPSDRFFAERPEGSVSTLKIQRTQQEDSAVYLCASSQDSLSYNEQFFGPGTRLTVL.

The V gene is TRBV19, the J gene TRBJ2-5; 9 nucleotides agree with TRBD2. The CDR3 is made up of 14 amino acids. J lost 2 bases, V lost 3 bases, and 1 base had no gene match. Per germline, CDR1 LNHDA and CDR2 SQIVND (reference sequence). CDR3 protein: CASSMLAGQETQYF. CDR3 bases: TGTGCCAGTAGTATGCTAGCGGGGCAAGAGACCCAGTACTTC.

This clone came up a few times. The genes are TRBV2 and TRBJ1-3; a weak D match, TRBD1 (5 bases). The V end lost 9 bases, the J end lost 0 bases, and 15 bases lay between the germline ends. The CDR3 spans 15 residues. Per germline, CDR1 SNHLY and CDR2 FYNNEI. The CDR3 DNA reads as TGTGCCAGTGGAGGGACCGGCAGCTCTGGAAACACCATATATTTT. This translates into CASGGTGSSGNTIYF.

This sequence joins TRBV2 and TRBJ2-3, with D unclear. This CDR3 spans 14 amino acids. The germline V and J ends were trimmed by 7 bases and 0 bases, with 11 bases remaining between them. Germline lookup yields CDR1 SNHLY and CDR2 FYNNEI. CDR3 in DNA: TGTGCCAGCATGGGAACGACTAGCACAGATACGCAGTATTTT. This translates into CASMGTTSTDTQYF. The variable domain in full, with the rest retrieved from reference TRBV2 and TRBJ2-3, is EPEVTQTPSHQVTQMGQEVILRCVPISNHLYFYWYRQILGQKVEFLVSFYNNEISEKSEIFDDQFSVERPDGSNFTLKIRSTKLEDSAMYFCASMGTTSTDTQYFGPGTRLTVL.

The chain is built from TRBV24-1 and TRBJ1-4, with 7 bases matching TRBD1. This CDR3 has 15 residues. Germline V gene lookup returns CDR1 KGHDR and CDR2 SFDVKD. Unmatched junction bases numbered 4, after V lost 3 bases and J lost 4 bases. This chain's CDR3 is CATSDRDSYNEKLFF. In DNA, the CDR3 is TGTGCCACCAGTGATCGGGACAGTTATAATGAAAAACTGTTTTTT.

The V and J genes are TRBV6-2 or TRBV6-3 and TRBJ1-1; D is unresolved. CDR3 length equals 13 residues. Deletions cut 4 bases from V and 3 bases from J, with 9 bases between. Germline lookup yields CDR1 MNHEY and CDR2 SVGEGT. In DNA form, the CDR3 reads TGTGCCAGCAGTTGGTCAGCCTACACTGAAGCTTTCTTT. Encoded protein: CASSWSAYTEAFF.

The genes are TRBV27 and TRBJ2-2, with 8 bases identical to TRBD1. J was trimmed by 1 base and V by 7 bases; bases with no gene match: 5. Germline CDR1 reads MNHEY; CDR2 reads SMNVEV (reference sequence). This CDR3 comprises 15 residues. CDR3 nucleotides: TGTGCCAGCACCGTGGACAGGGAGAACACCGGGGAGCTGTTTTTT. This gives the protein CASTVDRENTGELFF.